This T cell receptor (beta chain) appears in the sequencing data of a study of early T cells in non-severe SARS-CoV-2 infection. At the level of the study: Investigators sequenced bulk RNA drawn from unsorted whole blood, and chains remained unpaired. Study-level results: VDJdb matching skewed toward anti-spike CD8 responses, missing private and CD4 specificities.

Comments on this clonotype: Antigen: not known.

Germline-derived CDR1 and CDR2 are PRHDT and FYEKMQ (reference sequence). V was clipped by 0 bases and J by 6 bases, with 9 bases between them. CDR3 size: 13 residues. cDNA molecules, individually, were tagged with unique molecular identifiers. TCRdb re-called the 5' RACE reads with MiXCR, one entry per CDR3 protein. The sample comprises 70,000 to 85,000 distinct CDR3 sequences, roughly 12% of which are singletons, and roughly a sixth rests with the top ten. The specimen was whole blood, collected at baseline. The chain has TRBV13 and TRBJ2-7; possibly TRBD2 for D (5 bases). The sequence was obtained from an adult who was a healthcare worker with PCR-confirmed SARS-CoV-2 infection or an uninfected control (not recorded which). The donor label of this sample is uncertain. The CDR3 DNA follows: TGTGCCAGCAGCTTAGGAAGGGAGCGCGAGCAGTACTTC. Translating it yields CASSLGREREQYF.